This T cell receptor beta chain originates from a study of OX40 agonist ivuxolimab in advanced cancers. The CDR3 spans 13 residues. CDR1 and CDR2 (germline): SGHRS, YFSETQ. The germline V and J ends were trimmed by 4 bases and 6 bases, with 14 bases remaining between them. Some clones are missing from TCRdb's copy, which holds only in-frame ones; the method was immunoSEQ multiplex PCR. The data contain 65,000 to 80,000 clones, around nine tenths of them seen just once; the ten biggest clones take up just over 0.75%. The sequences come from CD4+ or CD8+ T cells sorted from blood, collected in a trial of the OX40 agonist ivuxolimab. The J gene is TRBJ2-7, the V gene TRBV5-1; tentative D call: TRBD2 (6 bases). This clonotype was obtained from an adult with an advanced solid tumor such as melanoma, head and neck, liver or kidney cancer. DNA for the CDR3: TGCGCCAGCAGCACGGAGGGGTCTGGCGAGCAGTACTTC. Protein: CASSTEGSGEQYF. The complete variable domain, with remaining parts taken from reference TRBV5-1 and TRBJ2-7, reads KAGVTQTPRYLIKTRGQQVTLSCSPISGHRSVSWYQQTPGQGLQFLFEYFSETQRNKGNFPGRFSGRQFSNSRSEMNVSTLELGDSALYLCASSTEGSGEQYFGPGTRLTVT.